In this sample, the clone carrying this T cell receptor (beta chain) turned up a few times. Its antigen is not known. The data derive from a study of T-cell memory formation after mild COVID-19. The overall study: TCR clusters largely stayed donor specific.

Study-level results: Later expanders leaned toward CD4+, whereas clones contracting from day 15 to 85 were balanced CD4/CD8.

Per germline, CDR1 ENHRY and CDR2 SYGVKD. Trimming removed 6 bases from V and 6 bases from J; junction bases left unmatched: 3. The CDR3 has 13 residues. TCRdb reprocessed the 5' RACE reads with MiXCR, giving one entry per CDR3 protein. The sample lists 500,000 to 600,000 distinct CDR3 sequences, more than 15% seen once, with 9.5% to 15% in the top ten. The genes are TRBV10-3 and TRBJ2-1; the match to TRBD1 covers 9 bases. The sequenced sample was PBMCs or a T cell subset sorted from them (not recorded which). This TCR derives from an adult woman who had mild COVID-19 (a few samples of this study predate the infection). Cell type and time point are not known. The DNA of the CDR3 is TGTGCCATCAGGATGGGACAGGGCAATGAGCAGTTCTTC. Amino acid sequence: CAIRMGQGNEQFF.